One sample yielded the 21 T cell receptor beta chains listed below, sequenced in a study of shared clonotypes between healthy human individuals. This table comes from immunoSEQ multiplex PCR, and its TCRdb copy is limited to in-frame clones, with some not included. The sample has approximately 980,000 clones; approximately 76% are singletons. The sequencing input was memory CD4+ T cells sorted from blood. Subset: CD45RA-negative fraction. The receptor set was obtained from a man younger than 30 in good health.

The DNA for the CDR3 is TGCGCCAGCAGTGAGTGGAGACTACATTCAGATACGCAGTATTTT. This encodes CASSEWRLHSDTQYF. V is TRBV10-2 and J is TRBJ2-3, with TRBD2 as a possible D gene (5 bases). This CDR3 region has 15 residues. Trimming shortened V by 1 base and J by 4 bases, and 12 bases separated the two germline ends. Germline assignment: CDR1 WSHSY and CDR2 SAAADI.

The rearrangement uses TRBV9 and TRBJ1-5; D gene unclear. The CDR3 runs 13 residues. Trimming left V 0 bases short and J 14 bases short, with 15 bases between. CDR1 SGDLS and CDR2 YYNGEE come from the germline V gene. The DNA of the CDR3 is TGTGCCAGCAGCGTAGGAGAGGAATCCCACAAGCATTTT. This translates into CASSVGEESHKHF. Filled out from reference TRBV9 and TRBJ1-5, the complete variable domain reads DSGVTQTPKHLITATGQRVTLRCSPRSGDLSVYWYQQSLDQGLQFLIQYYNGEERAKGNILERFSAQQFPDLHSELNLSSLELGDSALYFCASSVGEESHKHFGDGTRLSIL.

The chain couples TRBV11-2 to TRBJ2-1; 8 bases line up with TRBD2. Per the germline V gene, CDR1 is SGHAT and CDR2 is FQNNGV. The CDR3 is 14 amino acids. V lost 1 base to trimming and J lost 6 bases; unmatched junction nucleotides: 2. Here the CDR3 reads CASSLAGGINEQFF. CDR3 coding DNA: TGTGCCAGCAGCTTAGCGGGGGGGATCAATGAGCAGTTCTTC.

This chain connects TRBV14 to TRBJ2-2; 7 bases are a match to TRBD1. With 4 bases clipped from V and 5 bases from J, the junction kept 7 bases outside the gene matches. The V gene's germline CDR1 is SGHDN and CDR2 FVKESK. The CDR3 totals 15 residues. The CDR3 reads CASSPTGIKTGELFF. CDR3 sequence (DNA): TGTGCCAGCAGCCCGACAGGGATTAAAACCGGGGAGCTGTTTTTT.

The gene calls are TRBV11-2 and TRBJ2-7; D is ambiguous. This CDR3 has 11 amino acids. The V and J ends lost 3 bases and 5 bases respectively, with 5 bases between them. The germline V gene encodes CDR1 SGHAT and CDR2 FQNNGV. The CDR3 DNA follows: TGTGCCAGCAGCTTGCAGAACGAGCAGTACTTC. Its translation: CASSLQNEQYF. Using reference TRBV11-2 and TRBJ2-7 for the parts outside the CDR3, the full variable domain is EAGVAQSPRYKIIEKRQSVAFWCNPISGHATLYWYQQILGQGPKLLIQFQNNGVVDDSQLPKDRFSAERLKGVDSTLKIQPAKLEDSAVYLCASSLQNEQYFGPGTRLTVT.

This clone appeared a few times. The chain couples TRBV2 to TRBJ1-6, with D unclear. The CDR3 has 14 residues. Germline loops: CDR1 SNHLY, CDR2 FYNNEI. V was cut by 4 bases and J by 3 bases, with 7 bases left in between. Written as DNA, the CDR3 is TGTGCCAGCAGTGTACGGGACTATAATTCACCCCTCCACTTT. Translating it yields CASSVRDYNSPLHF.

This clone was found a few times. The chain uses TRBV28 and TRBJ1-2; a weak D match, TRBD1 (5 bases). V was trimmed by 5 bases and J by 4 bases, leaving 17 bases between them. The length of the CDR3 is 15 residues. Germline assignment: CDR1 MDHEN and CDR2 SYDVKM. CDR3 sequence reads: CASSPLNATGYGYTF. CDR3 nucleotides: TGTGCCAGCAGTCCCTTGAATGCTACAGGCTATGGCTACACCTTC.

With regard to this clone: This may come from a read error, since a much larger clone is one base off. The same CDR3 arises from other DNA sequences in this sample as well. The V call is TRBV6-1, the J call TRBJ1-3; D ambiguous. Between the trimmed V and J ends, which lost 6 bases and 0 bases, there was a span of 3 bases. The CDR3 extends over 12 amino acids. The germline V gene has CDR1 MNHNS and CDR2 SASEGT. The CDR3 region is CASRTSGNTIYF. CDR3 DNA sequence: TGTGCCAGCAGGACCTCTGGAAACACCATATATTTT.

V gene TRBV6-1 combines with J gene TRBJ2-7, with D tentatively TRBD2 (6 bases). Per germline, CDR1 MNHNS and CDR2 SASEGT. Trimming took off 2 bases at V and 2 bases at J, with 13 bases between the two ends. CDR3 length: 15 amino acids. CDR3 nucleotides: TGTGCCAGCAGTGAATTGGGGGGTTCCGCCTACGAGCAGTACTTC. This translates into CASSELGGSAYEQYF.

This sequence joins TRBV29-1 and TRBJ2-1; 8 bases are a match to TRBD1. The V segment lost 1 base and the J segment 5 bases; nucleotides outside the gene matches: 10. The CDR3 has 16 residues. Per the germline V gene, CDR1 is SQVTM and CDR2 is ANQGSEA. This chain's CDR3 is CSVEGYRDRPHNEQFF. CDR3 sequence (DNA): TGCAGCGTTGAAGGGTACCGGGACAGGCCCCACAATGAGCAGTTCTTC.

This clone was seen only a few times. The chain links TRBV2 to TRBJ1-5, with a weak D call TRBD1 (6 bases). V was cut by 6 bases and J by 6 bases, with 15 bases left in between. The germline gives CDR1 SNHLY, CDR2 FYNNEI. This CDR3 is built from 14 residues. CDR3 sequence: CASREMGGSQPQHF. In nucleotides, the CDR3 is TGTGCCAGCAGAGAAATGGGGGGCAGTCAGCCCCAGCATTTT.

The chain links TRBV4-1 to TRBJ2-3, with D hard to call. Trimming cost V 2 bases and J 0 bases, with 6 bases left between them. The CDR3 is 14 residues long. The germline gives CDR1 MGHRA, CDR2 YSYEKL. CDR3 loop: CASSQIGSTDTQYF. CDR3 coding DNA: TGCGCCAGCAGCCAAATCGGGAGCACAGATACGCAGTATTTT.

The chain has TRBV7-9 and TRBJ2-2, with D maybe TRBD1 (5 bases). The V end was cut by 6 bases, the J end by 2 bases, with 13 bases between. CDR3 size: 15 residues. In germline, CDR1 is SEHNR, CDR2 FQNEAQ (reference sequence). CDR3 sequence reads: CASRYDQGNTGELFF. The CDR3 DNA reads as TGTGCCAGCAGATACGACCAGGGAAACACCGGGGAGCTGTTTTTT.

The V call is TRBV4-2, the J call TRBJ1-5, with D unresolved. Trimming shortened V by 1 base and J by 4 bases, and 14 bases separated the two germline ends. Germline V gene data show CDR1 as LGHNA and CDR2 as YNFKEQ. This CDR3 spans 16 amino acids. The CDR3 DNA is TGTGCCAGCAGCCAAGCTGGTCAACGGGGAAATCAGCCCCAGCATTTT. Amino acid sequence: CASSQAGQRGNQPQHF.

Concerning this clone itself: Other DNA sequences in this sample translate to the same CDR3. This chain connects TRBV28 to TRBJ1-2; D remains unclear. V lost 2 bases, J lost 5 bases, and 9 bases lay in between. From germline, CDR1 is MDHEN and CDR2 SYDVKM. The CDR3 runs to 13 residues. The chain's CDR3 is CASSLDRNYGYTF. In nucleotides, the CDR3 is TGTGCCAGCAGTTTAGATAGGAATTATGGCTACACCTTC.

In this sample, this clone turned up many times. This chain uses TRBV9 with TRBJ2-7; TRBD1 might be the D (6 bases). Germline values: CDR1 SGDLS, CDR2 YYNGEE. The CDR3 covers 15 residues. Deletions cut 0 bases from V and 1 base from J, with 11 bases between. The CDR3 DNA sequence: TGTGCCAGCAGCGTAGAGGACAGCCCGTCCTACGAGCAGTACTTC. Its translation: CASSVEDSPSYEQYF.

This chain links TRBV29-1 with TRBJ1-2; the D gene is possibly TRBD1 (5 bases). Trimming left V 1 base short and J 7 bases short, with 16 bases between. Per the germline V gene, CDR1 is SQVTM and CDR2 is ANQGSEA. This CDR3 is 14 amino acids long. CDR3 coding DNA: TGCAGCGTTGAAGCCCGGGACTTATGGAGTGGCTACACCTTC. Its protein product is CSVEARDLWSGYTF. Looking up the rest from reference TRBV29-1 and TRBJ1-2 gives the full variable domain: SAVISQKPSRDICQRGTSLTIQCQVDSQVTMMFWYRQQPGQSLTLIATANQGSEATYESGFVIDKFPISRPNLTFSTLTVSNMSPEDSSIYLCSVEARDLWSGYTFGSGTRLTVV.

This clone was detected a few times. The chain recombines TRBV29-1 with TRBJ1-2; 9 bases fit TRBD1. Germline CDR1 SQVTM, CDR2 ANQGSEA. V lost 7 bases, J lost 8 bases, and 11 bases stayed unmatched. The CDR3 consists of 13 residues. The DNA of the CDR3 is TGCAGCGCCCTAAACAGGGGGCAGGGAGGCTACACCTTC. Amino acid sequence: CSALNRGQGGYTF.

V gene TRBV15 combines with J gene TRBJ1-5; possibly TRBD1 for D (6 bases). From germline, CDR1 is LNHNV and CDR2 YYDKDF (reference sequence). The CDR3 length is 13 residues. Deletions cut 9 bases from V and 1 base from J, with 10 bases between. The CDR3: CATNTGSNQPQHF. The CDR3 coding sequence is TGTGCCACGAATACAGGGAGCAATCAGCCCCAGCATTTT.

The chain employs TRBV18 and TRBJ1-1; no reliable D call. V gave up 3 bases and J gave up 0 bases, with 8 bases separating them. The CDR3 spans 14 residues. The germline V gene has CDR1 KGHSH and CDR2 LQKENI. The DNA of the CDR3 is TGTGCCAGCTCACCTTCCAGCCTGAACACTGAAGCTTTCTTT. Translating gives CASSPSSLNTEAFF.

The chain couples TRBV2 to TRBJ1-1; D not certain. This CDR3 comprises 12 residues. Germline loops: CDR1 SNHLY, CDR2 FYNNEI. Trimming pared 8 bases from V and 2 bases from J, leaving 9 bases between. The CDR3 DNA reads as TGTGCCAGCGAACAGACAAACACTGAAGCTTTCTTT. This gives the protein CASEQTNTEAFF.